This section outlines one TCR beta chain sequence together with its context. This sample was included in a study of cytotoxic CD8 clonotypes in ibrutinib-treated CLL. Study information: Responses comprised approximately 25 partial and 2 complete; at median about 71 months, roughly 15 remained remitted and about 12 progressed. After treatment lasting a median roughly 13 months, range 6 to 36, response samples were collected.

Method: immunoSEQ multiplex PCR; TCRdb's copy keeps in-frame clones and lacks some. The sample holds 97,000 or so clones; 70% to 80% are singletons and the top ten take around 30%. With 2 bases removed from V and 1 base from J, the gap between germline ends came to 9 bases. Germline V gene data show CDR1 as GTSNPN and CDR2 as SVGIG (reference sequence). The CDR3 consists of 14 residues. This TCR was sampled from a human donor with chronic lymphocytic leukemia. The rearrangement uses TRBV30 and TRBJ1-5; D perhaps matches TRBD1 (5 bases). Source: PBMCs, taken after 12 months of ibrutinib treatment. Written as DNA, the CDR3 is TGTGCCTGGAGTCTGGGGCAGAGCAATCAGCCCCAGCATTTT. Its translation: CAWSLGQSNQPQHF.